These T cell receptor beta chains were read from a single sample in a study of T-cell memory formation after mild COVID-19. TCRdb used MiXCR to reprocess the 5' RACE reads, holding one entry per CDR3 protein. Of 190,000 or so distinct CDR3 sequences in the sample, about 10% were seen once. Sequencing input: PBMCs or a T cell subset sorted from them (not recorded which). Receptors originate from a man aged 18 to 29 who had mild COVID-19 (a few samples of this study predate the infection). Cell type and time point are not known. CDR3s include the opening cysteine and the closing phenylalanine or tryptophan. The order of the fields is J gene, CDR3 length, V gene, D gene, clone size, CDR3 DNA, CDR3 protein. A D gene is named only where the DNA matches it firmly. Not every row has a clone size; where given, it reads once, few, many or a size class.

TRBJ1-2	15	TRBV5-1	.	few	TGCGCCAGCAGCTCCGAAAAGACAGTTGGCTATGGCTACACCTTC	CASSSEKTVGYGYTF
TRBJ2-3	15	TRBV7-3	.	.	TGTGCCAGCAGCCTCGGGACTTCCAACACAGATACGCAGTATTTT	CASSLGTSNTDTQYF
TRBJ2-3	16	TRBV5-4	TRBD2	.	TGTGCCAGCAGCACGAGACTAGCGGGAATCACAGATACGCAGTATTTT	CASSTRLAGITDTQYF
TRBJ1-2	14	TRBV5-1	.	many	TGCGCCAGCAGCTTGGATTCAGGGGCCTATGGCTACACCTTC	CASSLDSGAYGYTF
TRBJ1-1	16	TRBV7-9	.	few	TGTGCCAGCAGCCTACGAAACCGGGGGGAGAACACTGAAGCTTTCTTT	CASSLRNRGENTEAFF
TRBJ1-4	15	TRBV7-9	.	few	TGTGCCAGCAGCTTAGAGGGCCTTCCAGGGGAAAAACTGTTTTTT	CASSLEGLPGEKLFF
TRBJ2-1	15	TRBV19	.	many	TGTGCCAGTAGTGTGCAGTCGCGTTCGGACAATGAGCAGTTCTTC	CASSVQSRSDNEQFF
TRBJ1-5	14	TRBV7-9	.	.	TGTGCCAGCAGCTTAGGGCAGCGTAATCAGCCCCAGCATTTT	CASSLGQRNQPQHF
TRBJ1-2	14	TRBV9	.	few	TGTGCCAGCAGCCCTCAGACAGCTAACTATGGCTACACCTTC	CASSPQTANYGYTF
TRBJ1-5	15	TRBV15	.	.	TGTGCCACCAGCCTTCGCGGCAGAGGTAATCAGCCCCAGCATTTT	CATSLRGRGNQPQHF
TRBJ2-1	12	TRBV7-8	.	.	TGTGCCAGCAGCCCCTCTCAGAATCCTCAGTTCTTC	CASSPSQNPQFF
TRBJ2-1	14	TRBV6-5	.	.	TGTGCCAGCAGTCGGGGGGCGTCCGTCGGCTTATTAGGCTTC	CASSRGASVGLLGF
TRBJ2-3	15	TRBV12-3/TRBV12-4	.	.	TGTGCCAGCAGTTTGGACGGGGCTAGGGCAGATACGCAGTATTTT	CASSLDGARADTQYF
TRBJ1-6	15	TRBV19	TRBD1	.	TGTGCCAGTAGCCCTTCGGGGACAGGGTGGTCACCCCTCCACTTT	CASSPSGTGWSPLHF
TRBJ2-3	13	TRBV6-6	.	few	TGTGCCAGCAGCCCTCCTAGGTCAGATACGCAGTATTTT	CASSPPRSDTQYF
TRBJ1-2	14	TRBV11-2	TRBD1	.	TGTGCCAGCAGCCCATCCACAGGGGACTATGGCTACACCTTC	CASSPSTGDYGYTF
TRBJ2-5	13	TRBV2	.	.	TGTGCCAGCAGTGACGTGGGCCAAGAGACCCAGTACTTC	CASSDVGQETQYF
TRBJ2-2	13	TRBV7-8	.	.	TGTGCCAGCAGCTCAAGGGGCCGCAGGGAGCTGTTTTTT	CASSSRGRRELFF
TRBJ2-1	15	TRBV7-2	TRBD1	few	TGTGCCAGCAGCGGCCGGGACAGGGGAATAGATGAGCAGTTCTTC	CASSGRDRGIDEQFF
TRBJ2-5	13	TRBV7-3	.	many	TGTGCCAGCAGCTTGGAGCTCCTAGAGACCCAGTACTTC	CASSLELLETQYF
TRBJ1-2	13	TRBV7-2	.	many	TGTGCCAGCAGCTTTAGGTGGACCCATGGCTACACCTTC	CASSFRWTHGYTF
TRBJ1-1	13	TRBV29-1	.	.	TGCAGCGCGGTCTTGGCTCTTAGTACTGAAGCTTTCTTT	CSAVLALSTEAFF
TRBJ2-5	14	TRBV27	TRBD1	.	TGTGCCAGCAGCCTCGGACAGGGACGGCGGACCCAGTACTTC	CASSLGQGRRTQYF
TRBJ2-2	13	TRBV4-3	.	many	TGCGCCAGCAGCAACAGAAACACCGGGGAGCTGTTTTTT	CASSNRNTGELFF
TRBJ2-4	16	TRBV5-1	.	few	TGCGCCAGCAGCTTCGGGACACAATTAGGTGGAGACATTCAGTACTTC	CASSFGTQLGGDIQYF
TRBJ1-1	15	TRBV7-6	.	few	TGTGCCAGCAGCTTAGTGGAGACGGCGAACACTGAAGCTTTCTTT	CASSLVETANTEAFF
TRBJ1-5	14	TRBV5-5	.	few	TGTGCCAGCAGCTTGGGCCCGGTCAATCAGCCCCAGCATTTT	CASSLGPVNQPQHF
TRBJ2-3	14	TRBV6-2/TRBV6-3	.	few	TGTGCCAGCAGAACCCGGGACTCGCGAGATACGCAGTATTTT	CASRTRDSRDTQYF
TRBJ2-1	14	TRBV5-1	.	.	TGCGCCAGCAGCTTCGAAGGGAAGGACAATGAGCAGTTCTTC	CASSFEGKDNEQFF
TRBJ1-6	14	TRBV12-3/TRBV12-4	.	few	TGTGCCAGCAGTTTAAACCAGGCCGGTTCACCCCTCCACTTT	CASSLNQAGSPLHF
TRBJ2-3	13	TRBV7-2	.	few	TGTGCCAGCAGCTCGCGAGGAGCAGATACGCAGTATTTT	CASSSRGADTQYF
TRBJ1-3	16	TRBV7-9	.	many	TGTGCCAGCAGGCGACAGGTGGTAAAGGGAGGAAACACCATATATTTT	CASRRQVVKGGNTIYF
TRBJ1-5	14	TRBV12-3/TRBV12-4	.	.	TGTGCCAGCAGTTTCGGACGGAGGGGACAGCCCCAGCATTTT	CASSFGRRGQPQHF
TRBJ2-1	12	TRBV6-5	.	few	TGTGCCAGCAGTGGGGACCCCAATGAGCAGTTCTTC	CASSGDPNEQFF
TRBJ2-1	15	TRBV5-1	.	few	TGCGCCAGCAGAGACAGTCCTTACACGGACAATGAGCAGTTCTTC	CASRDSPYTDNEQFF
TRBJ2-3	14	TRBV12-3/TRBV12-4	.	.	TGTGCCAGCAGTCCCCAGCGGGCTACAGATACGCAGTATTTT	CASSPQRATDTQYF
TRBJ2-4	18	TRBV20-1	.	.	TGCAGTGCTAGTTTTGGGGGGATGATTGGGGTAGCCAAAAACATTCAGTACTTC	CSASFGGMIGVAKNIQYF
TRBJ2-1	14	TRBV7-2	TRBD1	many	TGTGCCAGCAGCTTAGGGGACAGACGAAATGAGCAGTTCTTC	CASSLGDRRNEQFF
TRBJ2-2	17	TRBV3-1	.	.	TGTGCCAGCAGCCAAGTGTCATCGGGGGCGGTGACCGGGGAGCTGTTTTTT	CASSQVSSGAVTGELFF
TRBJ2-3	17	TRBV7-9	TRBD2	many	TGTGCCAGCAGCTCCATCCTGGCCAGCGGGGGAACTGATACGCAGTATTTT	CASSSILASGGTDTQYF
TRBJ2-5	14	TRBV9	TRBD2	.	TGTGCCAGCAGCGTCAGCGGGGCGGGAGAGACCCAGTACTTC	CASSVSGAGETQYF
TRBJ1-2	12	TRBV18	.	.	TGTGCCAGCTCACCTCTAATGGGTGGCTACACCTTC	CASSPLMGGYTF
TRBJ2-2	15	TRBV5-1	TRBD1	.	TGCGCCAGCAGCTCGGACAGGGGAAACACCGGGGAGCTGTTTTTT	CASSSDRGNTGELFF
TRBJ1-5	13	TRBV3-1	.	.	TGTGCCAGCAGTCCTATGCTCCATCAGCCCCAGCATTTT	CASSPMLHQPQHF
TRBJ2-2	17	TRBV7-9	TRBD1	.	TGTGCCAGCAGCCCCCGCCCGGGACAGGGGAAGGCGGGGGAGCTGTTTTTT	CASSPRPGQGKAGELFF
TRBJ2-2	14	TRBV10-1	.	few	TGCGCCAGCAGTGACAGGGGGGGCACCGGGGAGCTGTTTTTT	CASSDRGGTGELFF
TRBJ2-7	15	TRBV6-2/TRBV6-3	.	few	TGTGCCAGCAGTTACTTAACGGACGGTGGCTACGAGCAGTACTTC	CASSYLTDGGYEQYF
TRBJ1-6	15	TRBV7-2	.	few	TGTGCCAGCACGACGGGTCTGGGAAGGAATTCACCCCTCCACTTT	CASTTGLGRNSPLHF
TRBJ2-3	14	TRBV12-3/TRBV12-4	.	few	TGTGCCAGCAGCACAGTATCAGTAACAGATACGCAGTATTTT	CASSTVSVTDTQYF
TRBJ1-4	15	TRBV9	.	few	TGTGCCAGCAGCGTAGCTACGGGGTTCGAGGAAAAACTGTTTTTT	CASSVATGFEEKLFF
TRBJ1-2	13	TRBV6-6	.	.	TGTGCCAGCAGTAGGCAGGGGTACTATGGCTACACCTTC	CASSRQGYYGYTF